Below, 18 T cell receptor beta chains from the same sample are listed, as sequenced in a study of T-cell memory formation after mild COVID-19 (dated by TCRdb to the early 2020s). The library was generated by 5' RACE. Sequencing was carried out with an Illumina NovaSeq 6000. TCRdb trimmed the raw reads at Q25, called clones with MiXCR and kept productive beta chains. Records with the same CDR3 protein are collapsed into one entry carrying the most frequent genes and DNA. This sample holds 470,000 or so distinct CDR3 sequences; approximately 23% were observed only once. The biggest ten clones account for under 15% of the sample. Sequencing was done on a sample of PBMCs or a T cell subset sorted from them (not recorded which). Every receptor here comes from an adult woman who had mild COVID-19 (a few samples of this study predate the infection). The sample titles of this study are shuffled in the database, so cell type and time point are left out; the donor was told from shared clones.

This clonotype was observed a few times. As DNA, the CDR3 is TGTGCCAGCAGCACCAATCCGGGAGTTGGCATTCAGTACTTC. Its translation: CASSTNPGVGIQYF. The rearrangement uses TRBV12-3 or TRBV12-4 and TRBJ2-4, with D possibly TRBD2 on 6 matching bases. V dropped 6 bases and J dropped 9 bases, with 18 bases sitting between them. The CDR3 has 14 amino acids.

This clonotype was seen more than once but under ten times. This chain connects TRBV5-1 to TRBJ2-5, with 9 bases identical to TRBD1. Germline V gene data show CDR1 as SGHRS and CDR2 as YFSETQ. This CDR3 contains 20 residues. Germline trimming cut 4 bases from V and 4 bases from J; bases unmatched to any gene: 23. The CDR3 nucleotides read TGCGCCAGCAGCCTGGTCCCGGGACAGGGACAGCAGGGAGCGGGAGAGACCCAGTACTTC. This encodes CASSLVPGQGQQGAGETQYF.

This sequence joins TRBV20-1 and TRBJ2-7, with D possibly matching TRBD2 (7 bases). CDR3 length: 15 residues. The germline V and J ends were trimmed by 1 base and 4 bases, with 17 bases remaining between them. Per germline, CDR1 DFQATT and CDR2 SNEGSKA (reference sequence). CDR3 loop: CSARGREGGQYEQYF. CDR3 DNA: TGCAGTGCTAGAGGCAGGGAGGGGGGGCAGTACGAGCAGTACTTC.

This clonotype showed up just a few times. This CDR3 reads CASSPPGQAYTF. The CDR3 DNA follows: TGTGCCAGCAGTCCCCCGGGACAGGCCTACACCTTC. The chain is built from TRBV27 and TRBJ1-2; TRBD1 agrees at 8 bases. Germline V gene data show CDR1 as MNHEY and CDR2 as SMNVEV (reference sequence). V was clipped by 5 bases and J by 10 bases; unmatched bases: 6. CDR3 length: 12 amino acids.

This chain connects TRBV21-1 to TRBJ2-7; the D call of TRBD2 is as the table states it, not checked on the DNA. TRBV21-1 is assigned pseudogene status. CDR3 length: 15 residues. The CDR3 protein is CASSKERDSEKAQYF. DNA for the CDR3: TGTGCCAGCAGCAAAGAGCGGGATAGCGAAAAGGCGCAGTACTTC.

V and J are TRBV5-1 and TRBJ1-4; 9 nucleotides line up with TRBD1. The CDR3 has 16 amino acids. The trim removed 2 bases at V and 4 bases at J, leaving 6 bases unmatched. CDR1 is SGHRS, CDR2 YFSETQ, per germline. CDR3 coding DNA: TGCGCCAGCAGCTTAGGGACAGGGACCCTTAATGAAAAACTGTTTTTT. Translated: CASSLGTGTLNEKLFF.

The chain uses TRBV5-6 and TRBJ2-7, with D perhaps TRBD2 (5 bases). Trimming stripped 4 bases from V and 3 bases from J, with 11 bases between. Germline lookup yields CDR1 SGHDT and CDR2 YYEEEE. The length of the CDR3 is 13 residues. CDR3 sequence (DNA): TGTGCCAGCAGCAAACGGCGGGTCTACGAGCAGTACTTC. Its translation is CASSKRRVYEQYF.

This clonotype showed up just a few times. The CDR3 sequence is CAWSVLGWNDTQYF. Written as DNA, the CDR3 is TGTGCCTGGAGTGTACTGGGGTGGAACGATACGCAGTATTTT. The genes are TRBV30 and TRBJ2-3, with no clear D. CDR1 is GTSNPN, CDR2 SVGIG, per germline (reference sequence). V lost 0 bases and J lost 6, with 13 bases in between. CDR3 size: 14 residues.

This clonotype was counted only a few times. J is TRBJ2-2 and V is TRBV12-3 or TRBV12-4; possible D gene TRBD2, 5 bases. Trimming took off 4 bases at V and 0 bases at J, with 12 bases between the two ends. The CDR3 contains 16 residues. CDR3 coding DNA: TGTGCCAGCAGTTCCCCAGCGGACCCGAACACCGGGGAGCTGTTTTTT. This encodes CASSSPADPNTGELFF.

This clonotype turned up a few times. The V gene is TRBV4-1, the J gene TRBJ1-1, with D possibly matching TRBD1 (5 bases). Germline V gene sequence: CDR1 MGHRA, CDR2 YSYEKL. Trimming stripped 0 bases from V and 8 bases from J, with 10 bases between. The CDR3 contains 13 residues. The CDR3 region is CASSQDWEGEAFF. The CDR3 region has the DNA TGCGCCAGCAGCCAAGATTGGGAGGGGGAAGCTTTCTTT.

The chain carries TRBV5-1 and TRBJ2-7; 7 nucleotides align to TRBD1. This CDR3 has 14 amino acids. Germline V gene sequence: CDR1 SGHRS, CDR2 YFSETQ. V shed 4 bases, J shed 4 bases, and the junction held 8 bases outside the gene matches. CDR3 nucleotides: TGCGCCAGCAGCATCGCCGGGACAGCGTACGAGCAGTACTTC. It yields the protein CASSIAGTAYEQYF. Drawing the rest from reference TRBV5-1 and TRBJ2-7, the complete variable domain is KAGVTQTPRYLIKTRGQQVTLSCSPISGHRSVSWYQQTPGQGLQFLFEYFSETQRNKGNFPGRFSGRQFSNSRSEMNVSTLELGDSALYLCASSIAGTAYEQYFGPGTRLTVT.

In this sample, this clonotype turned up a few times. J is TRBJ2-1 and V is TRBV7-9; weak D call: TRBD2 (6 bases). This CDR3 has 15 amino acids. Deletions cut 2 bases from V and 3 bases from J, with 11 bases between. In germline, CDR1 is SEHNR, CDR2 FQNEAQ (reference sequence). CDR3 sequence reads: CASSLRWEDYNEQFF. The CDR3 DNA reads as TGTGCCAGCAGCTTAAGGTGGGAGGACTACAATGAGCAGTTCTTC.

The chain carries TRBV2 and TRBJ1-1; no definite D call. The V end was cut by 4 bases, the J end by 10 bases, with 13 bases between. The germline CDR1 and CDR2 sequences are SNHLY and FYNNEI. The CDR3 is 12 amino acids. The CDR3 is CASSVGPLAAFF. In DNA, the CDR3 is TGTGCCAGCAGTGTTGGGCCCCTGGCAGCTTTCTTT.

J is TRBJ1-2 and V is TRBV24-1; 8 bases are shared with TRBD1. The CDR3 loop spans 14 amino acids. CDR1 KGHDR and CDR2 SFDVKD come from the germline V gene. V was clipped by 0 bases and J by 10 bases; unmatched bases: 6. In nucleotides, the CDR3 is TGTGCCACCAGTGATTTGGCAGGGGGCGAAGTCTACACCTTC. Amino acids: CATSDLAGGEVYTF.

This clonotype occurred a few times. J is TRBJ2-6 and V is TRBV4-2; D not certain. There are 17 residues in the CDR3. Germline lookup yields CDR1 LGHNA and CDR2 YNFKEQ. V gave up 1 base and J gave up 0 bases, with 10 bases separating them. CDR3 sequence reads: CASSQGTGVSGANVLTF. For the CDR3, the DNA is TGTGCCAGCAGCCAAGGTACTGGGGTCTCTGGGGCCAACGTCCTGACTTTC.

The table lists this clonotype with a few counts. The gene calls are TRBV12-3 or TRBV12-4 and TRBJ1-1; perhaps TRBD1 as D (6 bases). Trimming cost V 8 bases and J 3 bases, with 13 bases left between them. The CDR3 is 13 amino acids. The CDR3 DNA sequence: TGTGCCAGCCAGATAGGGGGGGACACTGAAGCTTTCTTT. Amino acids: CASQIGGDTEAFF.

The chain couples TRBV7-8 to TRBJ2-7, with D maybe TRBD2 (6 bases). Trimming took off 7 bases at V and 6 bases at J, with 13 bases between the two ends. There are 12 residues in the CDR3. Germline loops: CDR1 SGHVS, CDR2 FQNEAQ. CDR3 DNA sequence: TGTGCCAGCAACCAAGACGGGGGCGAGCAGTACTTC. This gives the protein CASNQDGGEQYF.

V and J are TRBV18 and TRBJ2-4, with D unresolved. The CDR3 contains 16 residues. CDR1 is KGHSH and CDR2 is LQKENI in the germline V gene. V was clipped by 3 bases and J by 0 bases, with 12 bases between them. This CDR3 reads CASSPLPELAKNIQYF. The DNA of the CDR3 is TGTGCCAGCTCACCTCTACCGGAACTAGCCAAAAACATTCAGTACTTC.